This T cell receptor (beta chain) was sequenced during a study of cytomegalovirus exposure and HLA in healthy donors. Study-wide results and limits: Rarity marked most TCR sequences, yet some public TCRs occurred in many donors.

J gave up 2 bases and V 5 bases, and 7 bases lay outside the gene matches. Germline CDR1 reads SEHNR; CDR2 reads FQNEAQ (reference sequence). CDR3 length: 15 amino acids. As regards this clone: Antigen unknown.

The primer mix had 60 Vbeta and 13 Jbeta primers. Measured with immunoSEQ multiplex PCR; TCRdb has only the in-frame clones, and not every one. The repertoire includes about 150,000 clones, 73% of them detected once, and approximately 1.6% sits in the top ten. The sample taken for sequencing was PBMCs. The V call is TRBV7-9, the J call TRBJ1-2, with 8 bases matching TRBD1. The clonotype comes from a woman younger than 30 in good health and CMV-seronegative. Here the CDR3 DNA reads TGTGCCAGCAGCCCAAGTAGGACAGGGAACTATGGCTACACCTTC. Residues: CASSPSRTGNYGYTF.